Here is one T cell receptor beta chain with its context. What it binds is unknown. The data are from a study of T cell responses to AZD1222 COVID-19 vaccine. Findings of the study overall: Donors were largely white British and mainly female; clonal diversity was possibly underestimated. There were vaccine-associated CD4 TCRs across spike, dominant at 160-218 and 743-854.

CDR1 is MGHRA, CDR2 YSYEKL, per germline. V lost 3 bases and J lost 5, with 4 bases in between. This CDR3 has 12 amino acids. Sequencing was performed with immunoSEQ multiplex PCR; in TCRdb, only in-frame clones are kept and a portion is missing. The sample lists tens of thousands of clones; about 88% were seen once. This receptor was identified in an adult in good health. The chain carries TRBV4-1 and TRBJ1-4; D uncertain. Sequencing used peripheral blood, obtained on day 0 of AZD1222 vaccination. CDR3 residues: CASSHANEKLFF. CDR3 bases: TGCGCCAGCAGCCACGCCAATGAAAAACTGTTTTTT.